Detailed here is one TCR beta chain. The data were obtained in a study of monozygotic twins with inflammatory bowel disease. The input for each TCR library was approximately 3,800 ng of total RNA. TCRdb re-called the 5' RACE reads, yielding one record per CDR3 amino acid sequence without DNA. This sample contains about 380,000 distinct CDR3 sequences. The CDR3 runs to 15 residues. Germline V gene sequence: CDR1 SGHRS, CDR2 YFSETQ. This chain connects TRBV5-1 to TRBJ1-5. The clonotype originates from a human donor with ulcerative colitis or Crohn's disease, or a healthy co-twin of an affected twin (not recorded which). The sample comprised blood. This chain's CDR3 is CASSLEGRRNQPQHF.